The sequence of this T cell receptor beta chain was determined in a study of blood T cell repertoires in COVID-19. For the study at large: COVID-19 samples collected from the United States, Italy and Spain covered acute and convalescent phases.

In the original analysis: Amplification of reference gene primers was used by the study to estimate nucleated cell counts. This table comes from immunoSEQ multiplex PCR, and its TCRdb copy is limited to in-frame clones, with some not included. V and J calls and clone size are as listed in that table; D and trimming were resolved from the DNA. The sample has under 200,000 clones, about 85% seen once. A single count supports this clone. Trimming pared 1 base from V and 2 bases from J, leaving 12 bases between. Germline-derived CDR1 and CDR2 are GTSNPN and SVGIG (reference sequence). The CDR3 sequence is 15 residues long.

The V and J genes are TRBV30 and TRBJ1-5, with D tentatively TRBD1 (5 bases). Sequencing was performed on peripheral blood. The sequence was obtained from a man between 18 and 35 years old with acute or convalescent COVID-19. The CDR3 DNA reads as TGTGCCTGGAGTGGACCAGGGTTCGGCAATCAGCCCCAGCATTTT. Protein: CAWSGPGFGNQPQHF.